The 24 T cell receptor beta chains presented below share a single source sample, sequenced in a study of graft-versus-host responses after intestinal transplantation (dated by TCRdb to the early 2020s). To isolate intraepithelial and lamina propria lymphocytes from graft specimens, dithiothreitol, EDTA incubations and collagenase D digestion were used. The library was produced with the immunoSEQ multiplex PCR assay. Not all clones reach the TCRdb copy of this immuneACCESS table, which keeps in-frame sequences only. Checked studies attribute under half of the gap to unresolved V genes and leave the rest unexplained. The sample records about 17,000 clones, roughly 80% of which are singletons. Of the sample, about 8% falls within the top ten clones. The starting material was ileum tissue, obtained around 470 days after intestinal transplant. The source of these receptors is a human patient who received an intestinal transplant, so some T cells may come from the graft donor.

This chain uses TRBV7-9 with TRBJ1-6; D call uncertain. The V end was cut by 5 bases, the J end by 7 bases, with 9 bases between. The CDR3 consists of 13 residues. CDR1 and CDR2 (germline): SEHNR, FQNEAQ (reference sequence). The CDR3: CASSIQGNSPLHF. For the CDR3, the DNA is TGTGCCAGCAGCATCCAAGGGAATTCACCCCTCCACTTT.

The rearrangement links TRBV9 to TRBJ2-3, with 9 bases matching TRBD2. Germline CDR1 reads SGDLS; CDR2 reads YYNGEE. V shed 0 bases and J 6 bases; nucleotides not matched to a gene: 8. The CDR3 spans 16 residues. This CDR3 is CASSVALSGGKDTQYF. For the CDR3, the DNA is TGTGCCAGCAGCGTAGCTTTGAGCGGGGGGAAGGATACGCAGTATTTT. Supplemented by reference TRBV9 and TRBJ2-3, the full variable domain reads DSGVTQTPKHLITATGQRVTLRCSPRSGDLSVYWYQQSLDQGLQFLIQYYNGEERAKGNILERFSAQQFPDLHSELNLSSLELGDSALYFCASSVALSGGKDTQYFGPGTRLTVL.

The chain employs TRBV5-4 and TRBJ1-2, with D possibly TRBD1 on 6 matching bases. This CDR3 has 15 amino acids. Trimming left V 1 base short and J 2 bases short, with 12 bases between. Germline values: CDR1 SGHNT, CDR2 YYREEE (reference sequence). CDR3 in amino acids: CASSLPPGGNYGYTF. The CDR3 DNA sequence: TGTGCCAGCAGCTTGCCCCCGGGGGGCAACTATGGCTACACCTTC.

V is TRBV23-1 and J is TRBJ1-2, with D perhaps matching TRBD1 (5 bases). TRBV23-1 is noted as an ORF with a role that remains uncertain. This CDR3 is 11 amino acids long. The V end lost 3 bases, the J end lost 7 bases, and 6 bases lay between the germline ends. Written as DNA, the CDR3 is TGCGCCAGCAGTCAGACAGTTGGCTACACCTTC. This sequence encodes CASSQTVGYTF.

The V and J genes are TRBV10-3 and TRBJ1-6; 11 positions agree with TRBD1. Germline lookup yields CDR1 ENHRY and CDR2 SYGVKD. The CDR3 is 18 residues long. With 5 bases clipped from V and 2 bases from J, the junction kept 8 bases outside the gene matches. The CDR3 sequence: CAISPGQGVIPYNSPLHF. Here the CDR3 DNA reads TGTGCCATCAGTCCGGGACAGGGGGTGATTCCCTATAATTCACCCCTCCACTTT.

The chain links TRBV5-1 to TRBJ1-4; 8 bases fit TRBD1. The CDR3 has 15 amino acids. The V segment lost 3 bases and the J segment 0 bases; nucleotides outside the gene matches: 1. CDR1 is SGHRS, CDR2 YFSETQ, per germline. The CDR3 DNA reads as TGCGCCAGCAGCTCCAGGGGGCCAACTAATGAAAAACTGTTTTTT. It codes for CASSSRGPTNEKLFF.

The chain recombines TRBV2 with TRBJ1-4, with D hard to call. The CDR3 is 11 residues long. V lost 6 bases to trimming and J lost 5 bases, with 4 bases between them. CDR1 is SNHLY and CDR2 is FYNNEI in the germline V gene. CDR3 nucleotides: TGTGCCAGCAGACTCAATGAAAAACTGTTTTTT. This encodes CASRLNEKLFF.

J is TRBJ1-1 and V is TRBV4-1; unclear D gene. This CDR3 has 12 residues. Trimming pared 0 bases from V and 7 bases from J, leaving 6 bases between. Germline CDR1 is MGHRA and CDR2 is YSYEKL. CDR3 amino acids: CASSQDSYEAFF. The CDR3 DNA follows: TGCGCCAGCAGCCAAGATTCCTATGAAGCTTTCTTT.

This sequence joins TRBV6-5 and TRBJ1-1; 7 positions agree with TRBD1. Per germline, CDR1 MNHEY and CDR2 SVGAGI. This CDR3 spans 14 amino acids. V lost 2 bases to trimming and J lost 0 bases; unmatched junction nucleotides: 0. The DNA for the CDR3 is TGTGCCAGCAGTTACGGGACAGTGAACACTGAAGCTTTCTTT. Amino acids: CASSYGTVNTEAFF.

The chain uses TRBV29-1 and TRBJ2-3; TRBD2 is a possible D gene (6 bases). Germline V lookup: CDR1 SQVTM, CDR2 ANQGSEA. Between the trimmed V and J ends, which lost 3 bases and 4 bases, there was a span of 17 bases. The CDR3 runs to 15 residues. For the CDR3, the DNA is TGCAGCGTTGAGGGGGGTACTAGCCCCCCAGATACGCAGTATTTT. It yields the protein CSVEGGTSPPDTQYF.

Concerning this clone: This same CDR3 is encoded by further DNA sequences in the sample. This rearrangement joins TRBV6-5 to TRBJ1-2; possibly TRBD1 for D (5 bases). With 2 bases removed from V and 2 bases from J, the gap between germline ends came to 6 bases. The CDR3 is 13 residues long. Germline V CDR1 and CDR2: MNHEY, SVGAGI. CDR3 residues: CASSYEGNYGYTF. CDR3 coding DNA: TGTGCCAGCAGTTACGAGGGGAACTATGGCTACACCTTC.

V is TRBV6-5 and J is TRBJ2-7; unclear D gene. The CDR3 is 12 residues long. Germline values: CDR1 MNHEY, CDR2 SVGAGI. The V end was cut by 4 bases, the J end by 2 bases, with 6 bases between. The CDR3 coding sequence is TGTGCCAGCAGTTCCCCAGCCTACGAGCAGTACTTC. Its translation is CASSSPAYEQYF.

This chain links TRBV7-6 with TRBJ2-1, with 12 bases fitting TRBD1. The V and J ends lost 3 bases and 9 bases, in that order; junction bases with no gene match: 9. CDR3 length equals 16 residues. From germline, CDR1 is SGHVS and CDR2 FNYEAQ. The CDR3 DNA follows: TGTGCCAGCAGCTTCGCTGGCGGGACAGGGGGCACTGAGCAGTTCTTC. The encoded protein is CASSFAGGTGGTEQFF.

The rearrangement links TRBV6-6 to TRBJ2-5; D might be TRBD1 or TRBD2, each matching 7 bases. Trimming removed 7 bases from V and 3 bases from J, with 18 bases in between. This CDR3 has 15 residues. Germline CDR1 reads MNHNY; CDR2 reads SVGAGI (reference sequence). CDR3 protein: CASNPGGDRKETQYF. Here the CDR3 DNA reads TGTGCCAGCAACCCAGGGGGGGACAGAAAAGAGACCCAGTACTTC.

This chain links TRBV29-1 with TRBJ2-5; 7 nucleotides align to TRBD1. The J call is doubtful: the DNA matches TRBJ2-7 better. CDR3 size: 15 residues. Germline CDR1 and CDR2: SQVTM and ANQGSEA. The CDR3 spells CSVAFGTVSTYEQYF. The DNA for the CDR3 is TGCAGCGTTGCCTTTGGGACAGTGTCAACCTACGAGCAGTACTTC.

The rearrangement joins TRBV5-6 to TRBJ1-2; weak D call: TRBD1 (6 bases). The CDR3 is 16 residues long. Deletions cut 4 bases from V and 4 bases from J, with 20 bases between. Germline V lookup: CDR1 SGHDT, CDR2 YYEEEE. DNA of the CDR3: TGTGCCAGCAGCCCGGGGGCGCCAGGGGCCTTCTATGGCTACACCTTC. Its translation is CASSPGAPGAFYGYTF.

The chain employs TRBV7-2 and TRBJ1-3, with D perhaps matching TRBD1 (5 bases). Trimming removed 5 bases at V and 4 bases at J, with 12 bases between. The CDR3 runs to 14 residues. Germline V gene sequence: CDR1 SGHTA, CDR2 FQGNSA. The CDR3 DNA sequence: TGTGCCAGCAGCCGCCCCAGACAGGGAAACACCATATATTTT. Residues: CASSRPRQGNTIYF. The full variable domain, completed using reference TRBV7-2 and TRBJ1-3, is GAGVSQSPSNKVTEKGKDVELRCDPISGHTALYWYRQSLGQGLEFLIYFQGNSAPDKSGLPSDRFSAERTGGSVSTLTIQRTQQEDSAVYLCASSRPRQGNTIYFGEGSWLTVV.

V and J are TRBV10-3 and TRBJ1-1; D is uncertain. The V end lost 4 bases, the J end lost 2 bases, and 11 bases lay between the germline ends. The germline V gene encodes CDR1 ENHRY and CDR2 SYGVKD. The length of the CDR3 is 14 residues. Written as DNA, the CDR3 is TGTGCCATCAGTGGTACAGATCTTAACACTGAAGCTTTCTTT. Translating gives CAISGTDLNTEAFF.

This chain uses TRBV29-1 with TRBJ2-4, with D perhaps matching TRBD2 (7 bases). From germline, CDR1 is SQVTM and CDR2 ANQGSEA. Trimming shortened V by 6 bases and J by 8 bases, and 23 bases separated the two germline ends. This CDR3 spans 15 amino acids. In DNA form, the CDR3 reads TGCAGCGTCTACACCCAGAGGGGGGGAGTAGACATTCAGTACTTC. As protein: CSVYTQRGGVDIQYF.

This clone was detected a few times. The DNA for the CDR3 is TGTGCCAGCCTAATAACGGTCCCGGCAGAAGCTTTCTTT. Translating gives CASLITVPAEAFF. The V and J genes are TRBV2 and TRBJ1-1; D uncertain. Germline V gene data show CDR1 as SNHLY and CDR2 as FYNNEI. This CDR3 spans 13 amino acids. V lost 8 bases, J lost 8 bases, and 18 bases lay in between.

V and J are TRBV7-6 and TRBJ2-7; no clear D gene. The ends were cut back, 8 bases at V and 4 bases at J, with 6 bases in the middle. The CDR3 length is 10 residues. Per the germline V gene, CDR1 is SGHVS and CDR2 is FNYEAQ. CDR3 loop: CASGTYEQYF. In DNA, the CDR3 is TGTGCCAGCGGAACGTACGAGCAGTACTTC. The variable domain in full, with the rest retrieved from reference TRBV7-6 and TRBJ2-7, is GAGVSQSPRYKVTKRGQDVALRCDPISGHVSLYWYRQALGQGPEFLTYFNYEAQQDKSGLPNDRFSAERPEGSISTLTIQRTEQRDSAMYRCASGTYEQYFGPGTRLTVT.

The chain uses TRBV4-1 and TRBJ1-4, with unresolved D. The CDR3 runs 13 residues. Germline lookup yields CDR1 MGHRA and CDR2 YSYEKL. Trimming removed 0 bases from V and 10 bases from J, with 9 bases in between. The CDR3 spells CASSQDIWRKLFF. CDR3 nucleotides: TGCGCCAGCAGCCAAGATATCTGGCGAAAACTGTTTTTT.

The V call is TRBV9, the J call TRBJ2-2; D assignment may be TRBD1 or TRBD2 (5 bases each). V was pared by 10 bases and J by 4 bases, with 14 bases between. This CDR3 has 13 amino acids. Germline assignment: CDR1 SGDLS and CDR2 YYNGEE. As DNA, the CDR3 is TGTGCCGGGACCCGGGACCTCACCGGGGAGCTGTTTTTT. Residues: CAGTRDLTGELFF. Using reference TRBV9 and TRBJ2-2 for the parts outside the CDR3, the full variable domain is DSGVTQTPKHLITATGQRVTLRCSPRSGDLSVYWYQQSLDQGLQFLIQYYNGEERAKGNILERFSAQQFPDLHSELNLSSLELGDSALYFCAGTRDLTGELFFGEGSRLTVL.

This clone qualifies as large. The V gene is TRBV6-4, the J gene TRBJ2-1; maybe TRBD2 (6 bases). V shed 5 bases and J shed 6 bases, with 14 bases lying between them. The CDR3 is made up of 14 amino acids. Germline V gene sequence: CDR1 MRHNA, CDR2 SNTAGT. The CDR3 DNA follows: TGTGCCAGCAGTCTAATAGCGGATGGCAATGAGCAGTTCTTC. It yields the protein CASSLIADGNEQFF.